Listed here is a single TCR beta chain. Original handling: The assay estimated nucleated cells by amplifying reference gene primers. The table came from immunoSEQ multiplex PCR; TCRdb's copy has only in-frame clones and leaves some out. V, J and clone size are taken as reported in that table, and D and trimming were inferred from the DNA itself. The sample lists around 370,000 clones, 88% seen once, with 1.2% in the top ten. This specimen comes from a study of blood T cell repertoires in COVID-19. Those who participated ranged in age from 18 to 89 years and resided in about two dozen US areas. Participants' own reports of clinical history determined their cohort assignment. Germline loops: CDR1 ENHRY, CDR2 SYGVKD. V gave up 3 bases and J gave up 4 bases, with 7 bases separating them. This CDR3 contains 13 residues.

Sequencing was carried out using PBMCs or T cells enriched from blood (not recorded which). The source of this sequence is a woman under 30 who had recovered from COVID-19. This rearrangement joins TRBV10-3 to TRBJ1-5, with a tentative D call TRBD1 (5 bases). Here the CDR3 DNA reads TGTGCCATCAGTGACAGGGAAAATCAGCCCCAGCATTTT. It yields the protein CAISDRENQPQHF.